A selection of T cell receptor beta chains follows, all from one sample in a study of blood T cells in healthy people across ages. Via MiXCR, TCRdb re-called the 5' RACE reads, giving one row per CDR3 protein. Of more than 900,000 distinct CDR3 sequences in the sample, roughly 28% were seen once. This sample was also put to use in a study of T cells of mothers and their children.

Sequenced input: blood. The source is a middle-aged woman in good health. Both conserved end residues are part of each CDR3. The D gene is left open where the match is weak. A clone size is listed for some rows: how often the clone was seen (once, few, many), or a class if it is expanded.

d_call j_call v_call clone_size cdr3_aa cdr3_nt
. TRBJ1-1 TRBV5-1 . CASSLGNGGETFF TGCGCCAGCAGCTTGGGAAACGGGGGGGAGACTTTCTTT
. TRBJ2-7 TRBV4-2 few CASSQTRLTGEQYF TGTGCCAGCAGCCAAACCCGGCTTACCGGCGAGCAGTACTTC
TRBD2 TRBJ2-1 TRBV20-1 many CSAKRGSGRTQNAHNEQFF TGCAGTGCCAAGCGGGGGTCAGGAAGGACACAAAACGCACACAATGAGCAGTTCTTC
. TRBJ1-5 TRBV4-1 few CASGIPGNQPQHF TGCGCGAGCGGAATCCCGGGCAATCAGCCCCAGCATTTT
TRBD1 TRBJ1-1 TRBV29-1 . CSGDRGRTEAFF TGCAGCGGGGACAGGGGGCGTACTGAAGCTTTCTTT
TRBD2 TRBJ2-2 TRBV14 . CASSPSSGLNTGELFF TGTGCCAGCAGCCCAAGTAGCGGGCTAAACACCGGGGAGCTGTTTTTT
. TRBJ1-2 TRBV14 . CASSQVTADLYDYTF TGTGCCAGCAGCCAAGTTACGGCAGATCTCTATGACTACACCTTC
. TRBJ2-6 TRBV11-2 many CASSLGGGANVLTF TGTGCCAGCAGCTTAGGAGGTGGGGCCAACGTCCTGACTTTC
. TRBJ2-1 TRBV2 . CASSVREAGNEQFF TGTGCCAGCAGTGTCAGGGAAGCGGGTAATGAGCAGTTCTTC
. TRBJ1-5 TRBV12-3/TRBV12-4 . CASSPTGFRVSNQPQHF TGTGCCAGCAGTCCCACAGGGTTCAGAGTGAGCAATCAGCCCCAGCATTTT
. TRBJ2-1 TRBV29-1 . CSVRGPLNNEQFF TGCAGCGTTCGGGGGCCGCTTAACAATGAGCAGTTCTTC
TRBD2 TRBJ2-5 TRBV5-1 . CASSPGTSGSYSETQYF TGCGCCAGCAGCCCCGGGACTAGCGGGAGCTATAGTGAGACCCAGTACTTC
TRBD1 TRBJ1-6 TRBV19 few CASSGETGTNSPLHF TGTGCCAGTTCAGGGGAGACAGGGACTAATTCACCCCTCCACTTT
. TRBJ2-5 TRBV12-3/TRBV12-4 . CASSPDRLKETQYF TGTGCCAGCAGTCCCGACAGGCTCAAGGAGACCCAGTACTTC
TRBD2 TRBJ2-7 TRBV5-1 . CASSLAKSREGLYEQYF TGCGCCAGCAGCTTGGCCAAATCGCGGGAGGGCCTCTACGAGCAGTACTTC
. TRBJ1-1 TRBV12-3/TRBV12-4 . CASSLRAGSTEAFF TGTGCCAGCAGCCTCAGGGCAGGGTCCACTGAAGCTTTCTTT
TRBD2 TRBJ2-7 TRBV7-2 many CASSPQGSGGDEQYF TGTGCCAGCAGCCCCCAAGGTAGCGGGGGGGATGAGCAGTACTTC
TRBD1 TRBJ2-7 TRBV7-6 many CASSRFPPGQSYPEQYF TGTGCCAGCAGTCGCTTCCCTCCGGGACAGTCCTACCCCGAGCAGTACTTC
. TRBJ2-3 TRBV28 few CASSWTTPDTQYF TGTGCCAGCAGTTGGACCACCCCAGATACGCAGTATTTT
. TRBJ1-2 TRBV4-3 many CASSITGTHGYTF TGCGCCAGCAGCATAACAGGGACCCATGGCTACACCTTC
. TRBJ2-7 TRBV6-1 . CASSVLTSLLSYEQYF TGTGCCAGCAGTGTCCTTACTTCCCTATTATCCTACGAGCAGTACTTC
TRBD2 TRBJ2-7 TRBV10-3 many CAISENGGFEQYF TGTGCCATCAGTGAGAACGGGGGGTTCGAGCAGTACTTC
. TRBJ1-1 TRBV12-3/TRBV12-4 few CASSLKADTEAFF TGTGCCAGCAGTTTAAAGGCAGACACTGAAGCTTTCTTT